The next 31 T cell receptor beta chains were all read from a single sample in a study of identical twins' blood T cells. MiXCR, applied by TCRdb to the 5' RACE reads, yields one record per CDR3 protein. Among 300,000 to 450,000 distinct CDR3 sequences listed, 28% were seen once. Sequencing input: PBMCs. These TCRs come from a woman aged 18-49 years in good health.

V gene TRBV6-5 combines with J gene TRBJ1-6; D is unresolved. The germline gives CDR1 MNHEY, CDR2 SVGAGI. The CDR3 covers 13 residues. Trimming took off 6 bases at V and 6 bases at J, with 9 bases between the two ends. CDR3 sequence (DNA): TGTGCCAGCAGACGCGGGCCTAATTCACCCCTCCACTTT. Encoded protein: CASRRGPNSPLHF.

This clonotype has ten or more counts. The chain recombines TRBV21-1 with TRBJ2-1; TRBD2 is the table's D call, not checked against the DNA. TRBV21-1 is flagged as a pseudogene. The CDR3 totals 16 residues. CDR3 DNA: TGTGCCAGCAGCCTACAAACGAGCGGAGATCAGAATGAGCAGTTCTTC. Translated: CASSLQTSGDQNEQFF.

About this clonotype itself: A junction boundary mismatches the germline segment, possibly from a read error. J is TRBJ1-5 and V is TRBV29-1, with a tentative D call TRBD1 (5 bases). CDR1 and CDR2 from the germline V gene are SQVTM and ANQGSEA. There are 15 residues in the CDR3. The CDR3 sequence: CSVAEVEQANQPQHF. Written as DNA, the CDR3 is TGCAGCGTTGCCGAGGTGGAACAGGCCAATCAACCCCAGCATTTT.

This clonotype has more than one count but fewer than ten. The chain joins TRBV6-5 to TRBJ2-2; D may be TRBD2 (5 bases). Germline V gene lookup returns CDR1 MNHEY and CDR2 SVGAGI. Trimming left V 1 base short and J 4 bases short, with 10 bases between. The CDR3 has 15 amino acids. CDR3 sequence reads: CASSYFGGSTGELFF. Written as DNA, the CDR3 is TGTGCCAGCAGTTACTTTGGAGGTTCCACCGGGGAGCTGTTTTTT.

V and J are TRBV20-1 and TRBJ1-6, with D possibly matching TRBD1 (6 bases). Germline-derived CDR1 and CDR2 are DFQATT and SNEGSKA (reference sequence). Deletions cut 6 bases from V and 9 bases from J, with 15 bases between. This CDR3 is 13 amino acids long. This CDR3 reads CSARGTWSSPLHF. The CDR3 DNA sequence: TGCAGTGCCCGAGGGACATGGAGTTCACCCCTCCACTTT.

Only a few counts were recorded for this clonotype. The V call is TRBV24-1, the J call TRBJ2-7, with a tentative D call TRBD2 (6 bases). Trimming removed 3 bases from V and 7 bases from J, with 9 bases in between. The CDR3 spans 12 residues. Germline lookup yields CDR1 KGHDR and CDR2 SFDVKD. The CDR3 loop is CATSDERGEQYF. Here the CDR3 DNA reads TGTGCCACCAGTGATGAACGGGGGGAGCAGTACTTC.

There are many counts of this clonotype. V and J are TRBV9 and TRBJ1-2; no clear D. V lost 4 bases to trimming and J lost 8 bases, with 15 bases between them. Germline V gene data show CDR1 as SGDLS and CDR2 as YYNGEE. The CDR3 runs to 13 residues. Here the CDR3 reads CASSTLQERGYTF. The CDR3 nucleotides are TGTGCCAGCAGCACCTTGCAGGAACGGGGCTACACCTTC.

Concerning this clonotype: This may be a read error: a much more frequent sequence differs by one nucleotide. The CDR3 loop reads CASRGHGGFNYGYTF. The CDR3 region has the DNA TGTGCCAGCAGGGGACACGGGGGGTTCAACTATGGCTACACCTTC. The gene calls are TRBV6-5 and TRBJ1-2, with D possibly matching TRBD1 (6 bases). The V gene's germline CDR1 is MNHEY and CDR2 SVGAGI. The CDR3 spans 15 residues. V lost 6 bases and J lost 2, with 16 bases in between.

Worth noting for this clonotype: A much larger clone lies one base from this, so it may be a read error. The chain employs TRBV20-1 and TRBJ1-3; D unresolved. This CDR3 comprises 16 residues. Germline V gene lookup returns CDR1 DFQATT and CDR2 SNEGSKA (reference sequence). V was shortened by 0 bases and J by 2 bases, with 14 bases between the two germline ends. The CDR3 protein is CSARERTVIAGNTIYF. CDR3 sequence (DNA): TGCAGTGCTAGAGAGCGTACAGTGATAGCTGGAAACACCATATATTTT.

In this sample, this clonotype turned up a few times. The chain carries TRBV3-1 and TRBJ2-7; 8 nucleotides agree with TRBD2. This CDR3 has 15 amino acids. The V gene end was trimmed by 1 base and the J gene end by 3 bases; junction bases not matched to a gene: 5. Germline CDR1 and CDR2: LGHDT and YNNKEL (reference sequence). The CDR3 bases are TGTGCCAGCAGCCAAGGGGTTAGCGGGAACTACGAGCAGTACTTC. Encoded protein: CASSQGVSGNYEQYF.

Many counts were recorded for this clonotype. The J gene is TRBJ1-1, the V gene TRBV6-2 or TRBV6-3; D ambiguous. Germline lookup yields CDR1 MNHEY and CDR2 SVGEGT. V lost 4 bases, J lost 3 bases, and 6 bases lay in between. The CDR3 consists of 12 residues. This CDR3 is CASSSGYTEAFF. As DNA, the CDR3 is TGTGCCAGCAGTTCCGGTTACACTGAAGCTTTCTTT.

The DNA for the CDR3 is TGTGCCAGCAGTCACCCCGGGGTAGGGTACAATGAGCAGTTCTTC. This sequence encodes CASSHPGVGYNEQFF. J is TRBJ2-1 and V is TRBV6-2 or TRBV6-3; tentative D call: TRBD2 (5 bases). Germline V gene sequence: CDR1 MNHEY, CDR2 SVGEGT. The CDR3 sequence is 15 residues long. Trimming cost V 5 bases and J 4 bases, with 15 bases left between them.

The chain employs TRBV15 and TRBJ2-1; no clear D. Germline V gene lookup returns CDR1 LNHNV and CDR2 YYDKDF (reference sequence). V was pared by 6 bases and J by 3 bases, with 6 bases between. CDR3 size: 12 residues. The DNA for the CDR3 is TGTGCCACCAGTCGAGGCTACAATGAGCAGTTCTTC. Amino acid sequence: CATSRGYNEQFF.

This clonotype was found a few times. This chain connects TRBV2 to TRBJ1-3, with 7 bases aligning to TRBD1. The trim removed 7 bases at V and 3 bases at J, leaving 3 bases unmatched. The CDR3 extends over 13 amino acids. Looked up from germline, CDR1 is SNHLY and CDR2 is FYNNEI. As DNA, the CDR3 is TGTGCCAGCATGGGGGACAGTGGAAACACCATATATTTT. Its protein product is CASMGDSGNTIYF. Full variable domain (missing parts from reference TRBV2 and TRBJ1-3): EPEVTQTPSHQVTQMGQEVILRCVPISNHLYFYWYRQILGQKVEFLVSFYNNEISEKSEIFDDQFSVERPDGSNFTLKIRSTKLEDSAMYFCASMGDSGNTIYFGEGSWLTVV.

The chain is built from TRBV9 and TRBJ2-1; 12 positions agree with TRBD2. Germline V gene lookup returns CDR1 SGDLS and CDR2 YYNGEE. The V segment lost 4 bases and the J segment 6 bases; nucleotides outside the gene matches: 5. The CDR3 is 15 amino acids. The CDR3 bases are TGTGCCAGCAGCCTGACTAGCGGGAGACCCAATGAGCAGTTCTTC. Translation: CASSLTSGRPNEQFF.

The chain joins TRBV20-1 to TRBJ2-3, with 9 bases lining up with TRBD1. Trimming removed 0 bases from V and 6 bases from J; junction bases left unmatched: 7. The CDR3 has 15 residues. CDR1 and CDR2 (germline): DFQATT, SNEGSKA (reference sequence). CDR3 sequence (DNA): TGCAGTGCTAGAGACCGGGACAGGGACTGGGATACGCAGTATTTT. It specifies CSARDRDRDWDTQYF.

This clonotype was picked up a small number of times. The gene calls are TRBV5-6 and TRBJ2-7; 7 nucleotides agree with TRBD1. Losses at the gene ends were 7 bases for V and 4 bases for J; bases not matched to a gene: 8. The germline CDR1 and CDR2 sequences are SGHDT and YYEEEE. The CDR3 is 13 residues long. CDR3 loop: CASERGLGYEQYF. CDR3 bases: TGTGCCAGCGAAAGGGGGCTTGGGTACGAGCAGTACTTC.

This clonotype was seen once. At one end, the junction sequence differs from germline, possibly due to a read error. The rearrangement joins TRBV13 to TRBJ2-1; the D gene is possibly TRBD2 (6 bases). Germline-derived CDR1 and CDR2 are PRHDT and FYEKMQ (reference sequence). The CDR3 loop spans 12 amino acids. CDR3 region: CASSLGRGTQGF. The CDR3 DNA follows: TGTGCCAGCAGCTTAGGCCGGGGGACTCAAGGCTTC.

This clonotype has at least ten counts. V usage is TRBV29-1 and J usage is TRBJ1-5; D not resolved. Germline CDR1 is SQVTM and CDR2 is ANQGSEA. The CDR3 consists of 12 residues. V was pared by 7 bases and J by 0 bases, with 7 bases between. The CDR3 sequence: CSAKGSNQPQHF. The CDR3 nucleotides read TGCAGCGCCAAGGGTAGCAATCAGCCCCAGCATTTT. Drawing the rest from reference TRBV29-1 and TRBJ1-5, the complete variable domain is SAVISQKPSRDICQRGTSLTIQCQVDSQVTMMFWYRQQPGQSLTLIATANQGSEATYESGFVIDKFPISRPNLTFSTLTVSNMSPEDSSIYLCSAKGSNQPQHFGDGTRLSIL.

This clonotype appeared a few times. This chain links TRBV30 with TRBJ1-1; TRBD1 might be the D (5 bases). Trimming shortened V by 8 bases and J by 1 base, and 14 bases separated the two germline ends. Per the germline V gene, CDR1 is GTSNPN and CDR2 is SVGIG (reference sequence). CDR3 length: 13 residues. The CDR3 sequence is CAARDWSNTEAFF. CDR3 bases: TGTGCCGCAAGGGACTGGTCGAACACTGAAGCTTTCTTT.

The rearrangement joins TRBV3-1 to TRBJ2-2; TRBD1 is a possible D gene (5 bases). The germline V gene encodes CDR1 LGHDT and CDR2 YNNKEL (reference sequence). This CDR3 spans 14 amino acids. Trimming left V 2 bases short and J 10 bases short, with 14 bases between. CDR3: CASSQRGSEVELFF. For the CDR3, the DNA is TGTGCCAGCAGCCAAAGGGGATCCGAGGTGGAGCTGTTTTTT.

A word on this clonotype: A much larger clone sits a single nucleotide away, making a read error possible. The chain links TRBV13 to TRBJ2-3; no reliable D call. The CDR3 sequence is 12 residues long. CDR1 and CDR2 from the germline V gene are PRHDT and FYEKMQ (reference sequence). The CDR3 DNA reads TGTGCCGGCAGCCTTATAGGAGATACGCAGTATTTT. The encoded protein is CAGSLIGDTQYF.

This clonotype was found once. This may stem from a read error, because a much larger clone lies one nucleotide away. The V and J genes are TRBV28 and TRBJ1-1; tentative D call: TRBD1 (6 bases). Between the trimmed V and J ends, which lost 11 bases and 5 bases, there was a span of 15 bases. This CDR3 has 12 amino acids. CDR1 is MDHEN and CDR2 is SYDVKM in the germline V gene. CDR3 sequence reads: CACCYRVTEAFF. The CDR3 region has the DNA TGTGCCTGCTGTTACAGGGTTACTGAAGCTTTCTTT.

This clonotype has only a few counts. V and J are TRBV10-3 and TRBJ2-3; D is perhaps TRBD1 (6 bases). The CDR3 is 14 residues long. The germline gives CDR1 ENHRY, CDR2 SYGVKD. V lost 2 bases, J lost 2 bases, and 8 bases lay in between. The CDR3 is CAISERGNTDTQYF. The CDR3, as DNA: TGTGCCATCAGTGAGAGGGGGAACACAGATACGCAGTATTTT.

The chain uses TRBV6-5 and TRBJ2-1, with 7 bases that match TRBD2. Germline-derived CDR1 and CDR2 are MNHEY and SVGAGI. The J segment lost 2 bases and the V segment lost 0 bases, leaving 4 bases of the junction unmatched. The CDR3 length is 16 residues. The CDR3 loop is CASSYSGLSTYNEQFF. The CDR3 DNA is TGTGCCAGCAGTTACTCGGGACTAAGTACCTACAATGAGCAGTTCTTC.

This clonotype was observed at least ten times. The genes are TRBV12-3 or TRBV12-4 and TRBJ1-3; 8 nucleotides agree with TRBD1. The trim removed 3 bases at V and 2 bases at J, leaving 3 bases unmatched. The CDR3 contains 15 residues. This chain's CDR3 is CASSFVTGAGNTIYF. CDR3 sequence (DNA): TGTGCCAGCAGTTTTGTGACAGGGGCTGGAAACACCATATATTTT.

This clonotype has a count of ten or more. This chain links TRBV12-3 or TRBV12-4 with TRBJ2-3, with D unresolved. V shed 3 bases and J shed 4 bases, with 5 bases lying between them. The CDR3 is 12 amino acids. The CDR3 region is CASSFPPDTQYF. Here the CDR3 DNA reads TGTGCCAGCAGTTTCCCCCCAGATACGCAGTATTTT.

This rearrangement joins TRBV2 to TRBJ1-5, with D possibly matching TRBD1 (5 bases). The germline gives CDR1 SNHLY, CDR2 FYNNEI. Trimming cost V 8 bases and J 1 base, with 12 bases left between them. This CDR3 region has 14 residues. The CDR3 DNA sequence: TGTGCCAGCCGGGGGGGAGGAAGCAATCAGCCCCAGCATTTT. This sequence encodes CASRGGGSNQPQHF.

CDR3 DNA sequence: TGTGCCTGGAGTCCGGGACAGGGGAATGAAAAACTGTTTTTT. Translation gives CAWSPGQGNEKLFF. This sequence joins TRBV30 and TRBJ1-4, with TRBD1 matching over 10 bases. CDR1 is GTSNPN, CDR2 SVGIG, per germline (reference sequence). The CDR3 runs to 14 residues. J lost 5 bases, V lost 2 bases, and 2 bases had no gene match. The complete variable domain, with remaining parts taken from reference TRBV30 and TRBJ1-4, reads SQTIHQWPATLVQPVGSPLSLECTVEGTSNPNLYWYRQAAGRGLQLLFYSVGIGQISSEVPQNLSASRPQDRQFILSSKKLLLSDSGFYLCAWSPGQGNEKLFFGSGTQLSVL.

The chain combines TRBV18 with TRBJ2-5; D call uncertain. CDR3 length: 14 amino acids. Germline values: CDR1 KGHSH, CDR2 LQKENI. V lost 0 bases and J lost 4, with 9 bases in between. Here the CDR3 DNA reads TGTGCCAGCTCACCACCTAGTTTTGGAGAGACCCAGTACTTC. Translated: CASSPPSFGETQYF.

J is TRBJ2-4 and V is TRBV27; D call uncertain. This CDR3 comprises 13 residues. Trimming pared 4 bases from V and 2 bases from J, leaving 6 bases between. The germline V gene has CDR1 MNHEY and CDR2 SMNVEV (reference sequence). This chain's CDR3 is CASSSVTKNIQYF. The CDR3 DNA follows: TGTGCCAGCAGTTCTGTCACCAAAAACATTCAGTACTTC.